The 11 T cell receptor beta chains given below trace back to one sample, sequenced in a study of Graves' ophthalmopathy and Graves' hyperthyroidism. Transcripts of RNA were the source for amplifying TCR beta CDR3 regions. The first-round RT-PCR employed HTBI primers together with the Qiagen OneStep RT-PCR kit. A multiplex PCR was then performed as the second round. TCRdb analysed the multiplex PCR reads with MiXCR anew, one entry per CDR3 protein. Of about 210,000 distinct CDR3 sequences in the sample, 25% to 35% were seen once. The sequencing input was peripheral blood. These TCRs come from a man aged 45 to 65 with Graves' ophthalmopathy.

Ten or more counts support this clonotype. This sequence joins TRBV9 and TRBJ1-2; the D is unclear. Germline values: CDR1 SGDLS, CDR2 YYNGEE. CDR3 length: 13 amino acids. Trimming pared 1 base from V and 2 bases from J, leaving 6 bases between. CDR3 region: CASSVTGNYGYTF. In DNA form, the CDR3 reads TGTGCCAGCAGCGTAACGGGGAACTATGGCTACACCTTC.

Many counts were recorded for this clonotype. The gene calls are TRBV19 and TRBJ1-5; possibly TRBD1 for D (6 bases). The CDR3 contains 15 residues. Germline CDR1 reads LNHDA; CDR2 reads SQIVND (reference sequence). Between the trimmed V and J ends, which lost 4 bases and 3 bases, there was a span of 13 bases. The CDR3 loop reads CASSTTGSFNQPQHF. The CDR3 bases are TGTGCCAGTAGTACTACAGGGAGTTTCAATCAGCCCCAGCATTTT.

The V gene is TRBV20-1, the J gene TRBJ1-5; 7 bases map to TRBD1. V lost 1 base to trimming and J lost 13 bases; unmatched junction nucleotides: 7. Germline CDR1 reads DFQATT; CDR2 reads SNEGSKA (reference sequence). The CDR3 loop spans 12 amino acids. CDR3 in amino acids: CSARVGTVLQHF. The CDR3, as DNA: TGCAGTGCTAGAGTTGGGACAGTCCTTCAGCATTTT.

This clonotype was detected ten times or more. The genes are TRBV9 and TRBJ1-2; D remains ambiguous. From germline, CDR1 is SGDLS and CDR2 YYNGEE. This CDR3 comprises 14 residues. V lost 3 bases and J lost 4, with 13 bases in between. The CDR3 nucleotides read TGTGCCAGCAGCGCACAGACCTTGGCCTATGGCTACACCTTC. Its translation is CASSAQTLAYGYTF.

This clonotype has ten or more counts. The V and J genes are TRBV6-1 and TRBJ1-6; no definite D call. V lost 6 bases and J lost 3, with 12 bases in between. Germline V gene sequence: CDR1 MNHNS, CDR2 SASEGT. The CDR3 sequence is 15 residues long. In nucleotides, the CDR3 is TGTGCCAGCAGCCCGCGGCGGAGCTATAATTCACCCCTCCACTTT. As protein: CASSPRRSYNSPLHF.

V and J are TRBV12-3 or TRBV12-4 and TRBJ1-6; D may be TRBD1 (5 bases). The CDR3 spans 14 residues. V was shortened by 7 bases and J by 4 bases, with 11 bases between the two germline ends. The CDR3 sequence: CASTWGEYNSPLHF. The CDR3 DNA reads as TGTGCCAGCACCTGGGGGGAATATAATTCACCCCTCCACTTT.

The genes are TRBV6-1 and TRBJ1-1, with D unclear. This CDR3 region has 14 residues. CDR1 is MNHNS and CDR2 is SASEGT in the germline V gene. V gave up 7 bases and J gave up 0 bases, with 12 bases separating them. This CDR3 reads CASIEPGMNTEAFF. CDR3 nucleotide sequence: TGTGCCAGCATAGAGCCGGGGATGAACACTGAAGCTTTCTTT.

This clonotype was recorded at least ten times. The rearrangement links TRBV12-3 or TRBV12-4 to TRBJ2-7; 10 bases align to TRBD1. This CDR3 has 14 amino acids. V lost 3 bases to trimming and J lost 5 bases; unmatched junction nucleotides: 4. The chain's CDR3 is CASSLGTGDDEQYF. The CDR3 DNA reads TGTGCCAGCAGTTTGGGGACAGGGGACGACGAGCAGTACTTC.

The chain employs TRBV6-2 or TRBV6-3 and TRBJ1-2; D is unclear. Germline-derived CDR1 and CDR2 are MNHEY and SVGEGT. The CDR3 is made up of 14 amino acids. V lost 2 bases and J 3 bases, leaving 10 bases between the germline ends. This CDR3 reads CASSYRPVDYGYTF. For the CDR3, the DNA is TGTGCCAGCAGTTACCGGCCAGTCGACTATGGCTACACCTTC.

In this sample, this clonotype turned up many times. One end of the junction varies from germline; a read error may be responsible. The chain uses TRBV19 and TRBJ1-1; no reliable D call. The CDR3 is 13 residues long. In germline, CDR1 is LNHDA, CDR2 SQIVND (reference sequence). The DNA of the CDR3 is TGTGCCAGTAGTGTAGATCTGGGTACTGAAGCTTTCTTT. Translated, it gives CASSVDLGTEAFF.

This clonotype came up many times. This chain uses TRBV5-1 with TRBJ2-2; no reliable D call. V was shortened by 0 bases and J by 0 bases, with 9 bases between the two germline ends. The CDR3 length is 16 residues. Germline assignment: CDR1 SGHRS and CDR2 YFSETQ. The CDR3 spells CASSLEGRPNTGELFF. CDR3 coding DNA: TGCGCCAGCAGCTTGGAGGGCAGACCGAACACCGGGGAGCTGTTTTTT. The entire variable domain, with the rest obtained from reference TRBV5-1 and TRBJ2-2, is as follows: KAGVTQTPRYLIKTRGQQVTLSCSPISGHRSVSWYQQTPGQGLQFLFEYFSETQRNKGNFPGRFSGRQFSNSRSEMNVSTLELGDSALYLCASSLEGRPNTGELFFGEGSRLTVL.